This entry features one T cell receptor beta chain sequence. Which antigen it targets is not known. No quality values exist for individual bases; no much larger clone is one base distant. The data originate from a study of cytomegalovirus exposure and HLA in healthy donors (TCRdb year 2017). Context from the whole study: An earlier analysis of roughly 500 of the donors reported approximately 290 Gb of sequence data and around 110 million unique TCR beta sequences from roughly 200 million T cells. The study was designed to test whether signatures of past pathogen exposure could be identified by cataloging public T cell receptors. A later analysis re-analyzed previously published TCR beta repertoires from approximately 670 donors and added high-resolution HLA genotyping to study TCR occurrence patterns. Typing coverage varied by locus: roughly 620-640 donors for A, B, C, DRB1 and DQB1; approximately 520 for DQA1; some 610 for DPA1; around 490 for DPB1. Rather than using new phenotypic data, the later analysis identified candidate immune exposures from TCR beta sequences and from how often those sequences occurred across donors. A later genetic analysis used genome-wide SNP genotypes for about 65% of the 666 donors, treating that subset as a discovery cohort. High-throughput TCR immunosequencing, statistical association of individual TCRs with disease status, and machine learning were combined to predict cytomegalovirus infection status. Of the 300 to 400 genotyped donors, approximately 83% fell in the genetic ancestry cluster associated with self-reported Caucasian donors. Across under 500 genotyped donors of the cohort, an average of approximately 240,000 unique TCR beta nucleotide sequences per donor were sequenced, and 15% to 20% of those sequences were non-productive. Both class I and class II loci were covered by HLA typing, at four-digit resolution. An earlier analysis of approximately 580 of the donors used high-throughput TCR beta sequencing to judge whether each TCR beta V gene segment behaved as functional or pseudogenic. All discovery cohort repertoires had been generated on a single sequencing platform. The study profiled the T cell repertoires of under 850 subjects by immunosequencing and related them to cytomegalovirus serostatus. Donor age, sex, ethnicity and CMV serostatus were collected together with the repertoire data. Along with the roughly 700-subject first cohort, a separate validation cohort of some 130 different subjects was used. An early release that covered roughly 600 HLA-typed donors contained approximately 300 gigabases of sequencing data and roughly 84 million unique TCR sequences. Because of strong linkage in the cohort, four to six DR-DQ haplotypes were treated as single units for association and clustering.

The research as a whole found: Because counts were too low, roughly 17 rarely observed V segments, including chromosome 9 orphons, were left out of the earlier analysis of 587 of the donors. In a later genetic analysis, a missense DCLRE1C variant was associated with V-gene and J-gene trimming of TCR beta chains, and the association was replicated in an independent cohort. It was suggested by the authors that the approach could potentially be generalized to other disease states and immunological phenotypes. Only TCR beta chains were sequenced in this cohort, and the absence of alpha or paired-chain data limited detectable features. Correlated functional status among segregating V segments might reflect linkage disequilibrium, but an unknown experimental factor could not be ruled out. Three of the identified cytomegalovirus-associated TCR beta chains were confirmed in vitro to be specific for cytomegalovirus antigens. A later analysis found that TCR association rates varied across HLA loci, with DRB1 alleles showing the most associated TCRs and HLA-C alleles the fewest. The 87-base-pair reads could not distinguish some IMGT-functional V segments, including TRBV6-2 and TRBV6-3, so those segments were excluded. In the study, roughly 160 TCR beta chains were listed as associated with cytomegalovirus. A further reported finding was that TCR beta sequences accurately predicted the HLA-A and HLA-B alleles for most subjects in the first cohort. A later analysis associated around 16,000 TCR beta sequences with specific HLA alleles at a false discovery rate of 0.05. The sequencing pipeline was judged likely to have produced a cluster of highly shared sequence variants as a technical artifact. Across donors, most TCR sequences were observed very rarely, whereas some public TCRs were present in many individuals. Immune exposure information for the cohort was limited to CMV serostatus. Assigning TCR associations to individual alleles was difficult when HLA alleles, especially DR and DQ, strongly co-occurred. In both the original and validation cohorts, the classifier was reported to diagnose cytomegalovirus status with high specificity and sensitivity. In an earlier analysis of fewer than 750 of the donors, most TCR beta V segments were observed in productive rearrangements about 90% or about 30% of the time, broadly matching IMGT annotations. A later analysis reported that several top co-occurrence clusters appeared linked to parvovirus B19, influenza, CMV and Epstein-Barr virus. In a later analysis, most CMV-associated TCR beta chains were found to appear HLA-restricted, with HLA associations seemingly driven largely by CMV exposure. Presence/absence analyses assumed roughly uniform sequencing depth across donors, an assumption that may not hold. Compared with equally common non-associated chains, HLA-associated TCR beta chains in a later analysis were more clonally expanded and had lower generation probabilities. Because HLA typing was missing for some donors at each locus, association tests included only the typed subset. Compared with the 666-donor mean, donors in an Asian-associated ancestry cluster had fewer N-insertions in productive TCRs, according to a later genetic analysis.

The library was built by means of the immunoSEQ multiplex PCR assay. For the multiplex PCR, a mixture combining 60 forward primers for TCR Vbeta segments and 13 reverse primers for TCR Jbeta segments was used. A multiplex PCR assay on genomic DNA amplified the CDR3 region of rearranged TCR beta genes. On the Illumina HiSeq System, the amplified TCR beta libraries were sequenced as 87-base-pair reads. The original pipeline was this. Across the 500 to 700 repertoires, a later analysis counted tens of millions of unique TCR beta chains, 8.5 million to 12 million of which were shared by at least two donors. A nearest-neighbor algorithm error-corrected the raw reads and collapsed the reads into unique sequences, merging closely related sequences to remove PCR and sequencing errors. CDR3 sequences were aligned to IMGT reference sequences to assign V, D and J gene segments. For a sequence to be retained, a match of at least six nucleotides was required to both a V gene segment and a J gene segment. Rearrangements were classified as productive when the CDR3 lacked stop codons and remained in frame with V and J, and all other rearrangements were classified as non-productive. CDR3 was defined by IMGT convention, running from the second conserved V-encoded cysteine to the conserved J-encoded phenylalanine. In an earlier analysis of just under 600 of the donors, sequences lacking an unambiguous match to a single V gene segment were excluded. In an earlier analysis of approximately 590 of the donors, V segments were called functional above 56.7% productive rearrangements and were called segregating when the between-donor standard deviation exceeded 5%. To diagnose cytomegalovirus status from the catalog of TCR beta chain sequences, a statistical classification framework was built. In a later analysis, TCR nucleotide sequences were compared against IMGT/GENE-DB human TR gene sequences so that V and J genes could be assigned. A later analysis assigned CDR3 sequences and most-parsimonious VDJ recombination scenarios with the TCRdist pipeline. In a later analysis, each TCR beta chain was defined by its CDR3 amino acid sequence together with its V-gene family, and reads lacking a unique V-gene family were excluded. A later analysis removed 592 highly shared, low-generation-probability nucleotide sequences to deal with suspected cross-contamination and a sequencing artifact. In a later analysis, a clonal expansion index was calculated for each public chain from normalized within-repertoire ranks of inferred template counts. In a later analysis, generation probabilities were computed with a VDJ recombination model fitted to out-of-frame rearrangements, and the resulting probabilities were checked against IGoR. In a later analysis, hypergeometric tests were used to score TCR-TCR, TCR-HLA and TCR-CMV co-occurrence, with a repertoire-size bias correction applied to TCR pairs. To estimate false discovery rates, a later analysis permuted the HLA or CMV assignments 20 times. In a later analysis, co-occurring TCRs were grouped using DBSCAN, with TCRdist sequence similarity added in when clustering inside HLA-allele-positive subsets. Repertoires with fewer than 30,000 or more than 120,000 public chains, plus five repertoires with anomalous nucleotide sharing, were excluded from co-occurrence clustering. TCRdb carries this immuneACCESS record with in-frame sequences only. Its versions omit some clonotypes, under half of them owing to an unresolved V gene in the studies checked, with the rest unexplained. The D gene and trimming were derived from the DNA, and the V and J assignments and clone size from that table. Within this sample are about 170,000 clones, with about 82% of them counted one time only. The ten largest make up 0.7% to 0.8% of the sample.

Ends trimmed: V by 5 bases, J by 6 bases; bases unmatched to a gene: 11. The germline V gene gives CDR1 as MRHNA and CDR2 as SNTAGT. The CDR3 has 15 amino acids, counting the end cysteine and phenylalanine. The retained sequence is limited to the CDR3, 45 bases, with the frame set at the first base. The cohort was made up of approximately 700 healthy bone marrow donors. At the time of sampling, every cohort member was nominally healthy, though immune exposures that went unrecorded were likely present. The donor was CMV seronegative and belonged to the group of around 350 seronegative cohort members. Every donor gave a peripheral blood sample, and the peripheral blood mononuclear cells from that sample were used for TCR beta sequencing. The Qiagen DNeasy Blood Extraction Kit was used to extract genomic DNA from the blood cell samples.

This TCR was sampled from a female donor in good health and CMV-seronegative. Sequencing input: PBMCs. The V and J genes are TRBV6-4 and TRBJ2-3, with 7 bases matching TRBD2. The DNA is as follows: TGTGCCAGCAGTTCGCGGGGGAACGATCGGGATACGCAGTATTTT. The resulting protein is CASSSRGNDRDTQYF.